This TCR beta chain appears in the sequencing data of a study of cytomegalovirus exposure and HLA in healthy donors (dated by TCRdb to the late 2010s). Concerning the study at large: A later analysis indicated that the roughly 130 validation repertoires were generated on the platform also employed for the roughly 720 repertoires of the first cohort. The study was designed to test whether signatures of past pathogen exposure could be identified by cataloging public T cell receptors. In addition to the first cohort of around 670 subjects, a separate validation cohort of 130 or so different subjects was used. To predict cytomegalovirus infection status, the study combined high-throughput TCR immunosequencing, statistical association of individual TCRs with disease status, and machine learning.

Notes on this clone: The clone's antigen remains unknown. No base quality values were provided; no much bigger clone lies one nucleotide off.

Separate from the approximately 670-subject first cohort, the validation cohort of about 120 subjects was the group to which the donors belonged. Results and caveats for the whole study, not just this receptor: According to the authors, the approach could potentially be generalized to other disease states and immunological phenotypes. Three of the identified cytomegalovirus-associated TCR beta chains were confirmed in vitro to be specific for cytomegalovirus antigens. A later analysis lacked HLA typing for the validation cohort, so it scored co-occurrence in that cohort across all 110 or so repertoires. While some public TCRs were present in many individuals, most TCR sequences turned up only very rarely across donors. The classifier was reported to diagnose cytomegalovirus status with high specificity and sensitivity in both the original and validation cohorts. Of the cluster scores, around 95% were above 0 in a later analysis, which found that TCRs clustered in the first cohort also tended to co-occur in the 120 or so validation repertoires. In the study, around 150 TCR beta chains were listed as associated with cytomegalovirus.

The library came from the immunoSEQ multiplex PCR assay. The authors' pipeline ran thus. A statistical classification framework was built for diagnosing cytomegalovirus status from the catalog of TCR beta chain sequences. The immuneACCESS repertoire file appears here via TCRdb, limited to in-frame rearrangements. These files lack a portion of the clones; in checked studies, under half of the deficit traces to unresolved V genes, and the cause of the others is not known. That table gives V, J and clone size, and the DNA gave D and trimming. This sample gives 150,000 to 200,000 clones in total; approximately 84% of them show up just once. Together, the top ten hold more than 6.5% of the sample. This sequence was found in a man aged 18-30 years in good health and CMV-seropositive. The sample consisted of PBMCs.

In nucleotide form, the sequence is TGTGCCAGCAGCTTAGGTGTCCTAGCGGGGTCCCGAGAGACCCAGTACTTC. The translation is CASSLGVLAGSRETQYF. The chain uses TRBV7-2 and TRBJ2-5; TRBD2 agrees with 9 junctional bases. The CDR3 starts with the cysteine, ends with the phenylalanine, and has 17 residues. Only CDR3 DNA remains: 51 bases, in frame from the first base. The germline V gene yields SGHTA for CDR1 and FQGNSA for CDR2. V trim: 1 base; J trim: 4 bases; unmatched bases: 10.